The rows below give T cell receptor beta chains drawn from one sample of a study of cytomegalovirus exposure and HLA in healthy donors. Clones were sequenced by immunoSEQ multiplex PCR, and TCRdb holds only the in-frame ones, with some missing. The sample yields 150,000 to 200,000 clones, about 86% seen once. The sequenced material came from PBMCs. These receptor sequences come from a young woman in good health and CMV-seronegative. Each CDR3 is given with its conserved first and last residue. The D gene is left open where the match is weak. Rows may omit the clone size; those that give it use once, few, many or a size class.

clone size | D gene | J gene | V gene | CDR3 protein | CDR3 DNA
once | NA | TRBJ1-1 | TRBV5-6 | CASSPGEGMNTEAFF | TGTGCCAGCAGCCCGGGGGAGGGGATGAACACTGAAGCTTTCTTT
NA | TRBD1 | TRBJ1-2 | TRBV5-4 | CASSGEGTDSYGYTF | TGTGCCAGCAGCGGAGAGGGGACAGACAGTTATGGCTACACCTTC
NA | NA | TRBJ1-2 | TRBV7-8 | CASSPHNYGYTF | TGTGCCAGCAGCCCACACAACTATGGCTACACCTTC
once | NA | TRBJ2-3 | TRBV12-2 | CASRLDELSFVGGTGTQYF | TGTGCAAGTCGCTTAGATGAATTGAGTTTTGTGGGGGGAACGGGTACGCAGTATTTT
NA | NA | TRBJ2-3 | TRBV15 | CATSRLTGLPTQYF | TGTGCCACCAGCAGACTAACAGGGCTCCCCACGCAGTATTTT
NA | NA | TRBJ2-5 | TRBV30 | CAWSGGPETQYF | TGTGCCTGGAGTGGTGGCCCCGAGACCCAGTACTTC
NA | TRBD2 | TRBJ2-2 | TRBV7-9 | CASSFRTSGGYTGELFF | TGTGCCAGCAGCTTTCGGACTAGCGGGGGTTACACCGGGGAGCTGTTTTTT
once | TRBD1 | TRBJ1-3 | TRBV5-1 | CASSSGQGGNTIYF | TGCGCCAGCAGCTCGGGACAGGGAGGAAACACCATATATTTT
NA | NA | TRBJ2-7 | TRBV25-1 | CASSVVQEQYF | TGTGCCAGCAGTGTAGTACAGGAGCAGTACTTC
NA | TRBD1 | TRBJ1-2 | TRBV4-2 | CASSQDWDRGRPANYGYTF | TGTGCCAGCAGCCAAGATTGGGACAGGGGGCGGCCCGCTAACTATGGCTACACCTTC
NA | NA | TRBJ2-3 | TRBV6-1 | CASSKTEVTDTQYF | TGTGCCAGCAGTAAGACAGAAGTCACAGATACGCAGTATTTT
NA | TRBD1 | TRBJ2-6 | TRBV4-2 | CASSQETGGTGANVLTF | TGTGCCAGCAGCCAAGAAACAGGGGGAACTGGGGCCAACGTCCTGACTTTC
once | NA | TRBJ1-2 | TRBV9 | CASSVMGASYGYTF | TGTGCCAGCAGCGTAATGGGGGCGAGTTATGGCTACACCTTC
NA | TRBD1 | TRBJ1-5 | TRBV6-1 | CASSEGPPGQGFGQPQHF | TGTGCCAGCAGTGAAGGGCCCCCGGGACAGGGTTTCGGTCAGCCCCAGCATTTT
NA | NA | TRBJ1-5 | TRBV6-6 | CASSLRQGGNQPQHF | TGTGCCAGCAGTTTACGGCAGGGCGGTAATCAGCCCCAGCATTTT
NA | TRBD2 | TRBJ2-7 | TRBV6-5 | CASRDSGGAREQYF | TGTGCCAGCAGAGATAGCGGGGGGGCGAGGGAGCAGTACTTC
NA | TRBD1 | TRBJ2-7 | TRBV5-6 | CASSPGQGGHEQYF | TGTGCCAGCAGCCCCGGACAGGGTGGCCACGAGCAGTACTTC
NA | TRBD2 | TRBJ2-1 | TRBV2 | CASRPTSGGAIEQFF | TGTGCCAGCAGGCCGACTAGCGGGGGGGCTATTGAGCAGTTCTTC
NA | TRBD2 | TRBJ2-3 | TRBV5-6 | CASSFWRLAESTDTQYF | TGTGCCAGCAGCTTTTGGAGACTAGCGGAAAGCACAGATACGCAGTATTTT
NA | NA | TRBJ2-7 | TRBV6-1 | CASSDLARGYEQYF | TGTGCCAGCAGTGATTTAGCCAGGGGCTACGAGCAGTACTTC
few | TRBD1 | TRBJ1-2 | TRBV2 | CASSPDRGGQGYTF | TGTGCCAGCAGCCCGGACAGGGGTGGTCAGGGCTACACCTTC
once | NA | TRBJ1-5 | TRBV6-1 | CASSTGISLDQPQHF | TGTGCCAGCAGCACCGGGATTTCACTAGATCAGCCCCAGCATTTT
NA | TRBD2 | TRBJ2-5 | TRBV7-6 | CASSLNSGWSETQYF | TGTGCCAGCAGCTTGAATAGCGGGTGGTCGGAGACCCAGTACTTC
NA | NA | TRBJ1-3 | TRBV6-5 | CASSWPGRPGNTIYF | TGTGCCAGCAGCTGGCCGGGGAGGCCGGGAAACACCATATATTTT
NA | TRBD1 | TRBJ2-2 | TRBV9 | CASSGRQGATPNTGELFF | TGTGCCAGCAGCGGAAGACAGGGGGCCACTCCGAACACCGGGGAGCTGTTTTTT
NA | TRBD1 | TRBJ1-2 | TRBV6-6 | CASSWDRVGGYTF | TGTGCCAGCAGTTGGGACAGGGTAGGGGGCTACACCTTC
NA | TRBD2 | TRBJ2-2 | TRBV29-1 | CSVVLAGVRDTGELFF | TGCAGCGTTGTATTAGCGGGGGTTAGAGACACCGGGGAGCTGTTTTTT
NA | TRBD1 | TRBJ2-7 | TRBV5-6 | CASSPGTATYEQYF | TGTGCCAGCAGCCCCGGGACAGCGACCTACGAGCAGTACTTC
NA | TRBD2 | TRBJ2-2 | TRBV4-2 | CASSPPSGGAGGTGELFF | TGTGCCAGCAGCCCTCCTAGCGGGGGGGCGGGGGGCACCGGGGAGCTGTTTTTT
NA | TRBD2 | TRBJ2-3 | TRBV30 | CAWSANSGGTFSDTQYF | TGTGCCTGGAGTGCTAATAGCGGGGGGACGTTTTCGGATACGCAGTATTTT
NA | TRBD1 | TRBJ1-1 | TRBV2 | CASSDSGGARTEAFF | TGTGCCAGCAGTGATTCAGGGGGCGCCCGGACTGAAGCTTTCTTT
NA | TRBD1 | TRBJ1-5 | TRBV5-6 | CASSLGGAGQPQHF | TGTGCCAGCAGCTTAGGGGGCGCGGGTCAGCCCCAGCATTTT
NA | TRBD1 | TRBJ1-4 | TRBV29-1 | CSVEDRGTKKLFF | TGCAGCGTTGAAGACAGGGGGACGAAAAAACTGTTTTTT
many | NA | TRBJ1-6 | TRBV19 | CASRRVSHNSPLHF | TGTGCCAGCCGTCGAGTTAGCCATAATTCACCCCTCCACTTT
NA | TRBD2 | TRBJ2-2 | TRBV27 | CASSRGGYTGELFF | TGTGCCAGCAGTCGCGGGGGGTACACCGGGGAGCTGTTTTTT
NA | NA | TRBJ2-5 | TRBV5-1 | CASSSQYQETQYF | TGCGCCAGCAGCTCCCAGTACCAAGAGACCCAGTACTTC
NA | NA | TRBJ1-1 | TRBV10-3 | CAISESTYSRSTEAFF | TGTGCCATCAGTGAGTCGACGTATTCAAGGAGCACTGAAGCTTTCTTT
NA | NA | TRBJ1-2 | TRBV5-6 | CASKDRGINYGYTF | TGTGCCAGCAAAGACAGAGGAATTAACTATGGCTACACCTTC
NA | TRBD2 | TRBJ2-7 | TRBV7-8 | CASSHQRGGRSEQYF | TGTGCCAGCAGCCACCAGCGGGGGGGCCGAAGTGAGCAGTACTTC
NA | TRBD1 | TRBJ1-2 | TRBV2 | CASSPGQGSYGYTF | TGTGCCAGCAGTCCGGGACAGGGTTCCTATGGCTACACCTTC
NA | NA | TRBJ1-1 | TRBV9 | CASSQTGRGTEAFF | TGTGCCAGCAGCCAGACAGGTCGAGGCACTGAAGCTTTCTTT
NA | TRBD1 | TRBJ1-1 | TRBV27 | CASSLRATGGWRDTEAFF | TGTGCCAGCAGTTTGCGCGCCACAGGGGGCTGGAGGGACACTGAAGCTTTCTTT
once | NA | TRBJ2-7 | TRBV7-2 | CASSLARDFLYEQYF | TGTGCCAGCAGCTTAGCCCGGGACTTCCTCTACGAGCAGTACTTC
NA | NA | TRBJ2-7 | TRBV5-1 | CASSLRLNLYEQYF | TGCGCCAGCAGCCTGAGGCTTAACCTCTACGAGCAGTACTTC
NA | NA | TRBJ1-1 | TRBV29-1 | CSVEGAWLNTEAFF | TGCAGCGTTGAGGGGGCATGGTTAAACACTGAAGCTTTCTTT
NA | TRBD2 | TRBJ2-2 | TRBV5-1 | CASSFQLAGVPSTGELFF | TGCGCCAGCAGCTTCCAACTAGCGGGGGTACCGAGCACCGGGGAGCTGTTTTTT
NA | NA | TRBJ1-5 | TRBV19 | CASAGGNQPQHF | TGTGCCAGCGCGGGGGGCAATCAGCCCCAGCATTTT
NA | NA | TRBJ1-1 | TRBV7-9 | CASSLAPGNTEAFF | TGTGCCAGCAGCTTAGCCCCAGGAAACACTGAAGCTTTCTTT
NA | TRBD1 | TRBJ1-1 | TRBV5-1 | CASSLWTGEAFF | TGCGCCAGCAGCTTATGGACAGGGGAAGCTTTCTTT
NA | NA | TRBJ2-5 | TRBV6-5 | CASSYWGQQETQYF | TGTGCCAGCAGTTACTGGGGACAACAAGAGACCCAGTACTTC
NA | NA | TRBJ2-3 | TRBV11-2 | CASSLEEGRLGTDTQYF | TGTGCCAGCAGCTTAGAGGAGGGCAGATTGGGCACAGATACGCAGTATTTT
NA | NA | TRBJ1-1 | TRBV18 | CASSPLQGNTEAFF | TGTGCCAGCTCACCACTGCAGGGGAACACTGAAGCTTTCTTT
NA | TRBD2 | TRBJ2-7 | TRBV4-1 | CASSLSTGLAGGSSYEQYF | TGCGCCAGCAGCCTCTCGACGGGACTAGCGGGGGGCAGCTCCTACGAGCAGTACTTC
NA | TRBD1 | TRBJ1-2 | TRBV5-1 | CASSTDPGQGSRANYGYTF | TGCGCCAGCAGCACCGATCCGGGACAGGGGTCCCGGGCTAACTATGGCTACACCTTC
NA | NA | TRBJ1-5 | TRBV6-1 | CASSEGGLGNQPQHF | TGTGCCAGCAGTGAAGGAGGGTTAGGCAATCAGCCCCAGCATTTT
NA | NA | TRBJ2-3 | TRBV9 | CASSEPYRGRLADTQYF | TGTGCCAGCAGCGAGCCCTACAGAGGGCGATTGGCAGATACGCAGTATTTT
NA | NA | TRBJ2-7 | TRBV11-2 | CASSHTPAGPEQYF | TGTGCCAGCAGCCACACCCCGGCAGGCCCCGAGCAGTACTTC